The 15 T cell receptor beta chains below come from one sample, sequenced in a study of T cells after yellow fever vaccination. TCRdb fed the 5' RACE reads into MiXCR, producing one record per CDR3 protein. This sample has about 220,000 distinct CDR3 sequences; about 3% occur once, and the top ten carry about 3.3%. The sequences come from CD4+ T cells sorted from PBMCs, collected 10 days after the yellow fever booster vaccination. The origin of the receptors is a man between 18 and 29 years old who received the YFV17D yellow fever vaccine.

This clonotype was counted only a few times. The V and J genes are TRBV4-3 and TRBJ2-4, with D hard to call. The V end lost 2 bases, the J end lost 8 bases, and 7 bases lay between the germline ends. The germline V gene encodes CDR1 LGHNA and CDR2 YSLEER. The CDR3 runs to 12 residues. CDR3 nucleotide sequence: TGCGCCAGCAGCCAAAAGGGTCACATTCAGTACTTC. This encodes CASSQKGHIQYF.

The sample holds many counts of this clonotype. The rearrangement joins TRBV6-5 to TRBJ1-5; the match to TRBD1 covers 9 bases. In germline, CDR1 is MNHEY, CDR2 SVGAGI. The V segment lost 6 bases and the J segment 5 bases; nucleotides outside the gene matches: 8. CDR3 length: 15 residues. As DNA, the CDR3 is TGTGCCAGCAGCCGGGACAGGGAAGGGTATCAGCCCCAGCATTTT. Its translation is CASSRDREGYQPQHF.

The chain recombines TRBV30 with TRBJ1-2, with 9 bases matching TRBD1. Per germline, CDR1 GTSNPN and CDR2 SVGIG (reference sequence). The trim removed 5 bases at V and 7 bases at J, leaving 11 bases unmatched. The CDR3 consists of 14 residues. CDR3 DNA sequence: TGTGCCTGGGGCTCCCCGGGACAGGGCCTTGGCTACACCTTC. As protein: CAWGSPGQGLGYTF.

This clonotype was detected ten times or more. The chain recombines TRBV28 with TRBJ2-5; unclear D gene. Trimming removed 7 bases at V and 3 bases at J, with 15 bases between. Looked up from germline, CDR1 is MDHEN and CDR2 is SYDVKM. The length of the CDR3 is 14 residues. The CDR3 sequence is CASTSRAREETQYF. The CDR3, as DNA: TGTGCCAGCACCTCCCGAGCGAGAGAAGAGACCCAGTACTTC.

This chain joins TRBV5-4 and TRBJ2-5; D may be TRBD2 (5 bases). Trimming shortened V by 4 bases and J by 5 bases, and 15 bases separated the two germline ends. The CDR3 consists of 14 residues. CDR1 is SGHNT and CDR2 is YYREEE in the germline V gene (reference sequence). This CDR3 reads CASSPAQTGETQYF. The CDR3 DNA follows: TGTGCCAGCAGCCCAGCACAGACGGGGGAGACCCAGTACTTC.

The table lists this clonotype with many counts. The rearrangement uses TRBV20-1 and TRBJ1-5, with D possibly matching TRBD1 (5 bases). Germline V gene lookup returns CDR1 DFQATT and CDR2 SNEGSKA (reference sequence). The CDR3 is 14 residues long. Trimming left V 3 bases short and J 5 bases short, with 14 bases between. The CDR3 sequence is CSARGPRADQPQHF. CDR3 sequence (DNA): TGCAGTGCTAGGGGCCCCAGGGCTGATCAGCCCCAGCATTTT.

This clonotype showed up just a few times. A junction boundary mismatches the germline segment, possibly from a read error. The genes are TRBV5-6 and TRBJ2-1; either TRBD1 or TRBD2 may supply D (5 bases each). CDR1 and CDR2 (germline): SGHDT, YYEEEE. The CDR3 runs 13 residues. The chain's CDR3 is CASNLGVKGVRFF. The CDR3 nucleotides are TGTGCCAGCAACTTGGGGGTTAAGGGAGTACGGTTCTTC.

This clonotype was found many times. V gene TRBV27 combines with J gene TRBJ2-3, with 8 positions matching TRBD2. This CDR3 is built from 14 residues. Germline CDR1 reads MNHEY; CDR2 reads SMNVEV (reference sequence). With 5 bases clipped from V and 3 bases from J, the junction kept 4 bases outside the gene matches. The CDR3 bases are TGTGCCAGCAGTAACGGGGGGGAGACAGATACGCAGTATTTT. Translation: CASSNGGETDTQYF.

This clonotype was seen a few times. The V and J genes are TRBV3-1 and TRBJ1-3; perhaps TRBD1 as D (5 bases). V was clipped by 1 base and J by 2 bases, with 12 bases between them. CDR1 is LGHDT, CDR2 YNNKEL, per germline (reference sequence). This CDR3 region has 16 residues. CDR3 DNA: TGTGCCAGCAGCCAAGGGGGCGTCCGAACTGGAAACACCATATATTTT. Translation: CASSQGGVRTGNTIYF.

This clonotype was recorded at least ten times. The rearrangement links TRBV11-1 to TRBJ1-1; possibly TRBD1 for D (5 bases). The CDR3 contains 14 residues. Looked up from germline, CDR1 is SGHAT and CDR2 is FQDESV (reference sequence). The V and J ends lost 4 bases and 9 bases respectively, with 18 bases between them. The CDR3 loop reads CASSSSGTDYKAFF. CDR3 DNA: TGTGCCAGCAGCTCATCGGGGACTGACTACAAAGCTTTCTTT. Complete variable domain (other parts from reference TRBV11-1 and TRBJ1-1): EAEVAQSPRYKITEKSQAVAFWCDPISGHATLYWYRQILGQGPELLVQFQDESVVDDSQLPKDRFSAERLKGVDSTLKIQPAELGDSAMYLCASSSSGTDYKAFFGQGTRLTVV.

The sample holds many counts of this clonotype. The chain is built from TRBV20-1 and TRBJ2-3; D may correspond to TRBD1 or TRBD2 (5 bases each). CDR3 length: 17 residues. V dropped 2 bases and J dropped 1 base, with 19 bases sitting between them. Germline assignment: CDR1 DFQATT and CDR2 SNEGSKA (reference sequence). The CDR3 bases are TGCAGTGCTAGAAACACAGGAGCCGGAGGACGCACAGATACGCAGTATTTT. Its translation: CSARNTGAGGRTDTQYF.

The sample holds a few counts of this clonotype. The rearrangement links TRBV27 to TRBJ1-2; 10 bases are a match to TRBD1. From germline, CDR1 is MNHEY and CDR2 SMNVEV (reference sequence). The CDR3 contains 14 residues. Unmatched junction bases numbered 7, after V lost 6 bases and J lost 6 bases. In DNA, the CDR3 is TGTGCCAGCAGGGGACAGGGGCTAATCCATGGCTACACCTTC. It is translated as CASRGQGLIHGYTF.

This clonotype turned up a few times. This chain connects TRBV19 to TRBJ1-5; D is possibly TRBD1 (5 bases). CDR1 LNHDA and CDR2 SQIVND come from the germline V gene (reference sequence). The V end was cut by 5 bases, the J end by 8 bases, with 19 bases between. CDR3 length equals 15 residues. CDR3 region: CASSPRGGTAEPQHF. The CDR3 DNA is TGTGCCAGTAGTCCGAGAGGTGGGACTGCAGAGCCCCAGCATTTT.

In this sample, this clonotype turned up many times. The chain couples TRBV4-2 to TRBJ2-1; D remains unclear. The V gene's germline CDR1 is LGHNA and CDR2 YNFKEQ. V lost 0 bases and J lost 2, with 11 bases in between. This CDR3 region has 16 residues. The CDR3 sequence: CASSQDQRGTYNEQFF. The DNA for the CDR3 is TGTGCCAGCAGCCAAGATCAGAGAGGTACCTACAATGAGCAGTTCTTC.

Ten or more counts support this clonotype. This chain uses TRBV3-1 with TRBJ1-5; D call uncertain. The CDR3 is made up of 14 amino acids. Deletions cut 1 base from V and 1 base from J, with 5 bases between. CDR1 and CDR2 (germline): LGHDT, YNNKEL (reference sequence). CDR3 residues: CASSQGGSNQPQHF. The DNA for the CDR3 is TGTGCCAGCAGCCAAGGTGGGAGCAATCAGCCCCAGCATTTT.